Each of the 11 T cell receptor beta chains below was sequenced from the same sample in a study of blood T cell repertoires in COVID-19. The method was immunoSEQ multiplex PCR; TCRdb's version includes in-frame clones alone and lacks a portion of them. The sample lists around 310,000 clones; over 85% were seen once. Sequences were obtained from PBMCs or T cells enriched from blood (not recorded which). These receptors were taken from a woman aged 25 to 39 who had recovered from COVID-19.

Here the CDR3 reads CATALAGVKNEQFF. DNA for the CDR3: TGTGCCACCGCGCTAGCGGGAGTTAAGAATGAGCAGTTCTTC. The V and J genes are TRBV24-1 and TRBJ2-1, with TRBD2 matching 10 bases. V was clipped by 9 bases and J by 7 bases; unmatched bases: 8. This CDR3 contains 14 residues. The germline CDR1 and CDR2 sequences are KGHDR and SFDVKD.

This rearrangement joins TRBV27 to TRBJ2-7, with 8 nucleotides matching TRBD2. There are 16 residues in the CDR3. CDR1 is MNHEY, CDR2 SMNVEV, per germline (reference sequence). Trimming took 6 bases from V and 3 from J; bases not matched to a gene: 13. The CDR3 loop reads CASRRTLAGQSYEQYF. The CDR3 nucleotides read TGTGCCAGCAGACGGACCTTAGCGGGGCAAAGCTACGAGCAGTACTTC.

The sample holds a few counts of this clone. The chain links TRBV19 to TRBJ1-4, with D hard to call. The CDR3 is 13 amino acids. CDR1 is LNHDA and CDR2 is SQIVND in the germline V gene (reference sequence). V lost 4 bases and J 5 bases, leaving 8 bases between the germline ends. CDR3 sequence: CASSTTQNEKLFF. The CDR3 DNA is TGTGCCAGTAGTACGACACAGAATGAAAAACTGTTTTTT.

CDR3 nucleotides: TGTGCCTGGAGCCTTAATAATCAGCCCCAGCATTTT. Protein sequence: CAWSLNNQPQHF. This chain links TRBV30 with TRBJ1-5, with D uncertain. Germline CDR1 GTSNPN, CDR2 SVGIG (reference sequence). Trimming pared 3 bases from V and 4 bases from J, leaving 7 bases between. The CDR3 length is 12 residues.

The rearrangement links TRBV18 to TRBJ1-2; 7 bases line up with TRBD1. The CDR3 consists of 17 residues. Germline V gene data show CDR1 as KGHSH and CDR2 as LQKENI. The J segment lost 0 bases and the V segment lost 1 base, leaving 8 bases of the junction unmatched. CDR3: CASSPQTGQVTNYGYTF. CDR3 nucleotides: TGTGCCAGCTCACCACAAACTGGACAGGTCACTAACTATGGCTACACCTTC.

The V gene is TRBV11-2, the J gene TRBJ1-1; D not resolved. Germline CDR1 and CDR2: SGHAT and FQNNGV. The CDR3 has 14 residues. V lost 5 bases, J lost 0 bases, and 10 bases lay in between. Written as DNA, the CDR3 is TGTGCCAGCAGCCCCACATGGCTGAACACTGAAGCTTTCTTT. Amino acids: CASSPTWLNTEAFF.

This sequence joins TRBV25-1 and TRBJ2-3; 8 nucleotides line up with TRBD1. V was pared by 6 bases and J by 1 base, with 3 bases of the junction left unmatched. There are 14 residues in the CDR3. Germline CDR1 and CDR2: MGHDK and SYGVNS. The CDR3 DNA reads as TGTGCCAGCAGCCCGACAGGGGGCACAGATACGCAGTATTTT. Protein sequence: CASSPTGGTDTQYF.

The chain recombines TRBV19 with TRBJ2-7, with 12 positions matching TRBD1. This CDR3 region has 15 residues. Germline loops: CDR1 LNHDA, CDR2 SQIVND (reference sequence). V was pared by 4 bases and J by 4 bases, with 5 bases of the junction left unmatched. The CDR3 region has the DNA TGTGCCAGTAGTAGACCGGGACAGGGGGCATACGAGCAGTACTTC. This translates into CASSRPGQGAYEQYF.

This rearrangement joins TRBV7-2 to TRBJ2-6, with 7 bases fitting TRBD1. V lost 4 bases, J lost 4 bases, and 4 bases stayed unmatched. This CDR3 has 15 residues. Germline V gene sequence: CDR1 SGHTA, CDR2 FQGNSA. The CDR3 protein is CASSSTGFGANVLTF. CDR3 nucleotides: TGTGCCAGCAGCTCGACAGGGTTCGGGGCCAACGTCCTGACTTTC. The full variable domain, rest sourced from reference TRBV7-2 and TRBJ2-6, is GAGVSQSPSNKVTEKGKDVELRCDPISGHTALYWYRQSLGQGLEFLIYFQGNSAPDKSGLPSDRFSAERTGGSVSTLTIQRTQQEDSAVYLCASSSTGFGANVLTFGAGSRLTVL.

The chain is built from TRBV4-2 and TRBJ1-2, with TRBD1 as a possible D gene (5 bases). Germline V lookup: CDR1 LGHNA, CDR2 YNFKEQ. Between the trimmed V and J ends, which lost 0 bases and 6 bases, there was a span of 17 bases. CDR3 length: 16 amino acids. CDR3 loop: CASSQELATAIDGYTF. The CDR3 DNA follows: TGTGCCAGCAGCCAAGAGTTGGCGACAGCGATAGATGGCTACACCTTC.

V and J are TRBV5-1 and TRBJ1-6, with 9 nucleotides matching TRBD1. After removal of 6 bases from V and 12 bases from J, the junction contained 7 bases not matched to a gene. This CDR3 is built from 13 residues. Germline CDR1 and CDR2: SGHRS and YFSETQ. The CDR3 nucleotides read TGCGCCAGCACGGACAGGGGAGATAAACCCCTCCACTTT. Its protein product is CASTDRGDKPLHF.